The clone carrying this TCR beta chain was recorded a few times. This specimen belongs to a study of cytomegalovirus exposure and HLA in healthy donors. Deletions cut 5 bases from V and 5 bases from J, with 9 bases between. The CDR3 covers 13 residues. Per germline, CDR1 SGHTA and CDR2 FQGTGA. PCR was performed using 60 Vbeta and 13 Jbeta primers. TCRdb's table, derived via immunoSEQ multiplex PCR, lists solely in-frame clones and lacks some. This sample has 75,000 to 100,000 clones, with 64% found just once. The rearrangement joins TRBV7-3 to TRBJ2-2, with D maybe TRBD1 (6 bases). This receptor was identified in a man between 60 and 75 years old in good health and CMV-seronegative. The sequencing input was PBMCs. DNA for the CDR3: TGTGCCAGCAGCCCCAGGGGAACCGGGGAGCTGTTTTTT. This sequence encodes CASSPRGTGELFF. Full variable domain (outside the CDR3, taken from reference TRBV7-3 and TRBJ2-2): GAGVSQTPSNKVTEKGKYVELRCDPISGHTALYWYRQSLGQGPEFLIYFQGTGAADDSGLPNDRFFAVRPEGSVSTLKIQRTERGDSAVYLCASSPRGTGELFFGEGSRLTVL.